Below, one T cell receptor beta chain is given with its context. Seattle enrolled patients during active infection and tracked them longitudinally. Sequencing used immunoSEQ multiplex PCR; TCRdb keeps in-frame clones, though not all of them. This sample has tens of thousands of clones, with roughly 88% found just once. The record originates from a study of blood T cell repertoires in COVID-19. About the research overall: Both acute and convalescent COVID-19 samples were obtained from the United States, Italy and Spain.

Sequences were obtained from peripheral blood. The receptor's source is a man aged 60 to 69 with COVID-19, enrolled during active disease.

The CDR3 loop is CASNRGLMNTEAFF. The CDR3 DNA reads TGTGCCAGCAACCGTGGGCTAATGAACACTGAAGCTTTCTTT. The chain links TRBV5-5 to TRBJ1-1; D gene uncertain. Germline loops: CDR1 SGHKS, CDR2 YYEKEE (reference sequence). The CDR3 is made up of 14 amino acids. Between the trimmed V and J ends, which lost 6 bases and 0 bases, there was a span of 12 bases. Variable domain in full (rest from reference TRBV5-5 and TRBJ1-1): DAGVTQSPTHLIKTRGQQVTLRCSPISGHKSVSWYQQVLGQGPQFIFQYYEKEERGRGNFPDRFSARQFPNYSSELNVNALLLGDSALYLCASNRGLMNTEAFFGQGTRLTVV.